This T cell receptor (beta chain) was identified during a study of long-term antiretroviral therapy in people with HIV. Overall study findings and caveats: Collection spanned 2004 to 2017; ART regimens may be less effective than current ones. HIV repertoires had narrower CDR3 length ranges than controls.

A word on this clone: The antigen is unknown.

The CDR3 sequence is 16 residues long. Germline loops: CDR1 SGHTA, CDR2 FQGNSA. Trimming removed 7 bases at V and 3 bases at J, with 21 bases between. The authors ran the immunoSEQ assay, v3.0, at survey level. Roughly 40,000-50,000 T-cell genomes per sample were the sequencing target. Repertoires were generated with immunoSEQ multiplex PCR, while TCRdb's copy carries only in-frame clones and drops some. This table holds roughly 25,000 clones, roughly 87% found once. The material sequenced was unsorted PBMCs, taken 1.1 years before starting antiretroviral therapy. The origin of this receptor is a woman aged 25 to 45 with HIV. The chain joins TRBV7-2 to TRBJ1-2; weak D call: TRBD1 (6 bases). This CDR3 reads CASTTKLTGPYYGYTF. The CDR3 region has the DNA TGTGCCAGCACGACCAAGTTAACAGGGCCCTACTATGGCTACACCTTC.